The entry that follows covers one T cell receptor (beta chain) sequence. Its specificity is not known. This sample is drawn from a study of cytomegalovirus exposure and HLA in healthy donors. Primers for the PCR totalled 60 Vbeta and 13 Jbeta. Sequenced by immunoSEQ multiplex PCR; TCRdb stores in-frame clones only, minus some. The table has around 150,000 clones, roughly three quarters seen once. Study findings and constraints: Most CMV-associated TCR beta chains appeared HLA-restricted in a later analysis. It has been reported that TCR beta sequences accurately predicted the HLA-A and HLA-B alleles of most subjects.

Germline CDR1 reads MNHEY; CDR2 reads SVGAGI. The junction had 6 bases not matched to a gene; V was cut back by 6 bases and J by 1 base. This CDR3 is built from 15 residues. The sample comprised PBMCs. The chain is built from TRBV6-5 and TRBJ2-1; TRBD1 agrees at 7 bases. The source is a man aged 40-55 years in good health and CMV-seropositive. This CDR3 reads CASSNTGASYNEQFF. The DNA of the CDR3 is TGTGCCAGCAGCAACACAGGGGCTTCCTACAATGAGCAGTTCTTC.